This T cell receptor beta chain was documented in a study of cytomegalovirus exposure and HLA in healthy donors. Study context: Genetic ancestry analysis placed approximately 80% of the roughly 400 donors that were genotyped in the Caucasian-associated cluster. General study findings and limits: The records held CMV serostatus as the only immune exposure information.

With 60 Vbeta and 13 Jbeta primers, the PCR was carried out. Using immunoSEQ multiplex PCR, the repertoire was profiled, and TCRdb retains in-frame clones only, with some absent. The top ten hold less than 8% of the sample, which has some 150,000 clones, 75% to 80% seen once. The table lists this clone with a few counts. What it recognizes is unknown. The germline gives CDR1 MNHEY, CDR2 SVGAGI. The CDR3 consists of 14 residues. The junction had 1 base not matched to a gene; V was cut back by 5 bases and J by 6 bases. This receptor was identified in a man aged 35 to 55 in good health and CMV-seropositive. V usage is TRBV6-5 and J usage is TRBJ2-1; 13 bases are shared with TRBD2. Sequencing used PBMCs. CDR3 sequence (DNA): TGTGCCAGCAGTCGGACTAGCGGGAGCAATGAGCAGTTCTTC. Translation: CASSRTSGSNEQFF.